What follows are 22 T cell receptor beta chains derived from one specimen sequenced in a study of breast tumors, draining lymph nodes, adjacent tissues. TCRdb independently ran MiXCR on the multiplex PCR reads; one entry per CDR3 protein. Of over 20,000 distinct CDR3 sequences detected, 23% appear once; the ten largest clones hold around an eighth. The specimen sequenced was breast tumor tissue. These receptors were obtained from a female donor with breast cancer. Some clones in this sample may be carry-over from other donors' samples.

Remarks on this clonotype: With a much larger clone just one base away, this may be a read error. V and J are TRBV5-6 and TRBJ1-4; weak D call: TRBD1 (6 bases). The V gene lost 4 bases and the J gene lost 3 bases, with 13 bases spanning the gap. This CDR3 comprises 15 residues. Germline assignment: CDR1 SGHDT and CDR2 YYEEEE. CDR3 protein: CASSLGAVPNEKLFF. The DNA for the CDR3 is TGTGCCAGCAGCCTGGGGGCAGTGCCTAATGAAAAACTGTTTTTT.

This clonotype has ten or more counts. The genes are TRBV20-1 and TRBJ1-5; a weak D match, TRBD1 (6 bases). The CDR3 sequence is 15 residues long. The germline V gene has CDR1 DFQATT and CDR2 SNEGSKA (reference sequence). The V end lost 2 bases, the J end lost 6 bases, and 17 bases lay between the germline ends. The CDR3 nucleotides read TGCAGTGCTAGAAGAATTGCCGGGGGCAGTCAGCCCCAGCATTTT. Its translation is CSARRIAGGSQPQHF.

This clonotype was counted only a few times. A much larger clone differs by one base, so this may be a read error. V is TRBV11-2 and J is TRBJ2-3; D is unresolved. The germline V gene has CDR1 SGHAT and CDR2 FQNNGV. This CDR3 is built from 13 residues. With 5 bases removed from V and 11 bases from J, the gap between germline ends came to 17 bases. The chain's CDR3 is CASSISGHTRQYF. In DNA, the CDR3 is TGTGCCAGCAGCATCTCGGGCCATACGAGGCAGTATTTT. Filled out from reference TRBV11-2 and TRBJ2-3, the complete variable domain reads EAGVAQSPRYKIIEKRQSVAFWCNPISGHATLYWYQQILGQGPKLLIQFQNNGVVDDSQLPKDRFSAERLKGVDSTLKIQPAKLEDSAVYLCASSISGHTRQYFGPGTRLTVL.

This clonotype appeared many times. V and J are TRBV27 and TRBJ2-7; 9 positions match TRBD1. Germline V CDR1 and CDR2: MNHEY, SMNVEV (reference sequence). The CDR3 consists of 15 residues. V shed 5 bases, J shed 3 bases, and the junction held 8 bases outside the gene matches. This chain's CDR3 is CASSPRTGAYYEQYF. In DNA, the CDR3 is TGTGCCAGCAGTCCCCGGACAGGGGCCTACTACGAGCAGTACTTC.

This clonotype was recorded many times. J is TRBJ2-7 and V is TRBV11-2; TRBD1 aligns across 10 bases. The CDR3 length is 16 residues. Germline V lookup: CDR1 SGHAT, CDR2 FQNNGV. V was clipped by 3 bases and J by 4 bases; unmatched bases: 9. Here the CDR3 reads CASSLGSGQGSYEQYF. In nucleotides, the CDR3 is TGTGCCAGCAGCTTGGGGTCGGGACAGGGGTCGTACGAGCAGTACTTC.

This clonotype was recorded at least ten times. The chain couples TRBV29-1 to TRBJ1-6, with 7 bases that match TRBD1. J was trimmed by 7 bases and V by 5 bases; bases with no gene match: 5. The CDR3 has 13 amino acids. Germline CDR1 and CDR2: SQVTM and ANQGSEA. The CDR3 sequence is CSVMTGWNSPLHF. The CDR3 DNA is TGCAGCGTTATGACAGGGTGGAATTCACCCCTCCACTTT.

The table lists this clonotype with a count of one. J is TRBJ2-1 and V is TRBV10-3; perhaps TRBD1 as D (5 bases). CDR3 size: 14 residues. The germline V gene encodes CDR1 ENHRY and CDR2 SYGVKD. V was clipped by 5 bases and J by 4 bases, with 12 bases between them. The DNA for the CDR3 is TGTGCCATCAGTACGGCCCCAGGGTACAATGAGCAGTTCTTC. Its protein is CAISTAPGYNEQFF.

Of note for this clonotype: This could be a read error, since a much larger clone is one nucleotide away. The genes are TRBV5-1 and TRBJ2-7, with TRBD2 identical over 7 bases. Germline V gene sequence: CDR1 SGHRS, CDR2 YFSETQ. V gave up 2 bases and J gave up 3 bases; unmatched junction bases: 17. This CDR3 contains 18 residues. CDR3 amino acids: CASSLSGTGGSSLYEQYF. The CDR3 DNA is TGCGCCAGCAGCTTATCGGGGACTGGCGGGAGTTCTCTCTACGAGCAGTACTTC.

This clonotype was seen many times. This rearrangement joins TRBV6-1 to TRBJ2-5; the match to TRBD2 covers 7 bases. The CDR3 runs to 15 residues. Trimming took 3 bases from V and 4 from J; bases not matched to a gene: 8. Germline V gene lookup returns CDR1 MNHNS and CDR2 SASEGT. CDR3 nucleotides: TGTGCCAGCAGTGATTGGGGAGGGCCGGGAGAGACCCAGTACTTC. Translated, it gives CASSDWGGPGETQYF.

The chain recombines TRBV15 with TRBJ1-2; 7 bases align to TRBD1. Germline assignment: CDR1 LNHNV and CDR2 YYDKDF (reference sequence). This CDR3 contains 15 residues. Trimming cost V 0 bases and J 7 bases; bases outside gene matches: 8. The CDR3 here is CATSREIGGAGGYTF. CDR3 sequence (DNA): TGTGCCACCAGCAGAGAGATAGGGGGCGCCGGTGGCTACACCTTC.

This clonotype is judged medium-sized. V and J are TRBV20-1 and TRBJ2-7; 7 nucleotides line up with TRBD2. Germline CDR1 reads DFQATT; CDR2 reads SNEGSKA (reference sequence). There are 13 residues in the CDR3. Trimming at V came to 7 bases and at J to 0 bases, leaving 6 bases not matched to a gene. The CDR3 region is CSGISGNSYEQYF. The CDR3 DNA reads TGCAGTGGCATAAGCGGGAACTCCTACGAGCAGTACTTC.

This CDR3 is CSVMTVAVYNEQFF. The CDR3 nucleotides are TGCAGCGTTATGACGGTAGCGGTCTACAATGAGCAGTTCTTC. The chain joins TRBV29-1 to TRBJ2-1, with a possible D match to TRBD2 (6 bases). V was cut by 5 bases and J by 3 bases, with 14 bases left in between. CDR1 SQVTM and CDR2 ANQGSEA come from the germline V gene. The CDR3 loop spans 14 amino acids.

In this sample, this clonotype turned up many times. The chain is built from TRBV28 and TRBJ1-4; a possible D gene is TRBD1 (5 bases). This CDR3 is built from 12 residues. Looked up from germline, CDR1 is MDHEN and CDR2 is SYDVKM. Trimming removed 6 bases from V and 14 bases from J, with 16 bases in between. CDR3 sequence: CASRALGGRLFF. CDR3 nucleotide sequence: TGTGCCAGCAGAGCCTTGGGGGGAAGGCTGTTTTTT.

The rearrangement links TRBV5-1 to TRBJ1-1; D not resolved. The germline V gene encodes CDR1 SGHRS and CDR2 YFSETQ. The CDR3 runs 14 residues. V lost 4 bases and J lost 0, with 10 bases in between. The CDR3, as DNA: TGCGCCAGCAGCCCCCTTTCGCTGAACACTGAAGCTTTCTTT. This codes for CASSPLSLNTEAFF.

This clonotype was seen repeatedly, ten times or more. J is TRBJ2-1 and V is TRBV13, with TRBD1 matching over 8 bases. This CDR3 is 14 amino acids long. Germline V CDR1 and CDR2: PRHDT, FYEKMQ (reference sequence). V was pared by 6 bases and J by 1 base, with 2 bases of the junction left unmatched. CDR3 sequence (DNA): TGTGCCAGCAGAGACAGGGGTTCCTACAATGAGCAGTTCTTC. It encodes CASRDRGSYNEQFF.

Judged by abundance, this clonotype is medium-sized. The chain employs TRBV7-2 and TRBJ2-7, with 8 bases lining up with TRBD2. The CDR3 spans 14 residues. Germline CDR1 is SGHTA and CDR2 is FQGNSA. V shed 5 bases, J shed 4 bases, and the junction held 7 bases outside the gene matches. The CDR3 protein is CASSPSGSPYEQYF. The CDR3 DNA reads as TGTGCCAGCAGCCCCAGCGGGAGCCCATACGAGCAGTACTTC.

The V call is TRBV7-2, the J call TRBJ2-7, with 9 bases matching TRBD1. This CDR3 contains 14 residues. V trimming: 5 bases; J trimming: 2 bases; junction bases outside the gene matches: 4. Germline V gene lookup returns CDR1 SGHTA and CDR2 FQGNSA. CDR3 coding DNA: TGTGCCAGCAGCCCCACAGGGGGCGCCTACGAGCAGTACTTC. Its translation is CASSPTGGAYEQYF.

At least ten counts were recorded for this clonotype. CDR3 coding DNA: TGCGCCAGCAGCCCCGGGACAGGGCCCCAGGGGGTAGCCAAAAACATTCAGTACTTC. This sequence encodes CASSPGTGPQGVAKNIQYF. The V and J genes are TRBV5-1 and TRBJ2-4; 9 bases fit TRBD1. The germline gives CDR1 SGHRS, CDR2 YFSETQ. The CDR3 has 19 amino acids. The V and J ends lost 4 bases and 0 bases, in that order; junction bases with no gene match: 14. Combining the CDR3 with reference TRBV5-1 and TRBJ2-4 gives the whole variable domain KAGVTQTPRYLIKTRGQQVTLSCSPISGHRSVSWYQQTPGQGLQFLFEYFSETQRNKGNFPGRFSGRQFSNSRSEMNVSTLELGDSALYLCASSPGTGPQGVAKNIQYFGAGTRLSVL.

V usage is TRBV18 and J usage is TRBJ1-1; D is unresolved. Looked up from germline, CDR1 is KGHSH and CDR2 is LQKENI. The CDR3 extends over 12 amino acids. The V end lost 4 bases, the J end lost 5 bases, and 8 bases lay between the germline ends. The CDR3 DNA is TGTGCCAGCTCACTCGAGGATACTGAAGCTTTCTTT. Its translation: CASSLEDTEAFF.

This clonotype appeared many times. The chain has TRBV24-1 and TRBJ2-5, with TRBD1 matching over 7 bases. CDR3 length: 17 residues. Germline CDR1 and CDR2: KGHDR and SFDVKD. V shed 4 bases, J shed 1 base, and the junction held 11 bases outside the gene matches. CDR3 DNA: TGTGCCACCAGTGAGTCCGGGACAGTGCCGCTCCAAGAGACCCAGTACTTC. This codes for CATSESGTVPLQETQYF.

The V and J genes are TRBV20-1 and TRBJ1-1; 10 bases agree with TRBD1. The CDR3 consists of 13 residues. Germline CDR1 DFQATT, CDR2 SNEGSKA (reference sequence). The V segment lost 6 bases and the J segment 3 bases; nucleotides outside the gene matches: 4. For the CDR3, the DNA is TGCAGTGCAGCCGGGACAGGGGACACTGAAGCTTTCTTT. This gives the protein CSAAGTGDTEAFF.

The sample holds many counts of this clonotype. V is TRBV19 and J is TRBJ1-6; 10 positions match TRBD1. The CDR3 is 15 residues long. V lost 6 bases, J lost 7 bases, and 6 bases stayed unmatched. CDR1 LNHDA and CDR2 SQIVND come from the germline V gene (reference sequence). The CDR3 DNA follows: TGTGCCAGTAGACCTCGGACAGGGGGAAATTCACCCCTCCACTTT. Its protein is CASRPRTGGNSPLHF.